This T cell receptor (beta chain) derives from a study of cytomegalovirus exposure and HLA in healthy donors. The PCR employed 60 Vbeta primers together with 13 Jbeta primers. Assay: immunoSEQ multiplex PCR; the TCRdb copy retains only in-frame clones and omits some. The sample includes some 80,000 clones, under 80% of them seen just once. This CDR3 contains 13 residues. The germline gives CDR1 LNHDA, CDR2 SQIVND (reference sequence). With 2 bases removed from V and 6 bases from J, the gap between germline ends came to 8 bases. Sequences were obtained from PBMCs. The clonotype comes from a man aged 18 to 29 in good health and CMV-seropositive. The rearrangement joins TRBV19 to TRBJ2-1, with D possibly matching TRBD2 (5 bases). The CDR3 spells CASSIRTSNEQFF. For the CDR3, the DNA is TGTGCCAGTAGTATAAGGACTTCCAATGAGCAGTTCTTC.